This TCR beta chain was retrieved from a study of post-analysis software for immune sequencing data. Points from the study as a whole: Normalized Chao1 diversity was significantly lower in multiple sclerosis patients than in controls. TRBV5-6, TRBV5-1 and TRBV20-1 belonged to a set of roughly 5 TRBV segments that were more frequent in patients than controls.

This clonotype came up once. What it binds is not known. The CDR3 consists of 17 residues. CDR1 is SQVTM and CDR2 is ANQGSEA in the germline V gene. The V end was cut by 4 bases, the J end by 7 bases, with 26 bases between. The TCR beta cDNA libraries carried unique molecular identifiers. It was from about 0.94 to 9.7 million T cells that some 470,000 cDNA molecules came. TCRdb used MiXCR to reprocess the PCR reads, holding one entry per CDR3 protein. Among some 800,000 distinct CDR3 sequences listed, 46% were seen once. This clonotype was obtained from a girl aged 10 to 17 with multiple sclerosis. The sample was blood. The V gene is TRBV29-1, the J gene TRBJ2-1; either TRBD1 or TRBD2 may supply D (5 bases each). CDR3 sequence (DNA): TGCAGCGTTGGGACCACCCTTGGGGAGACCGCAGGGAATGAGCAGTTCTTC. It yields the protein CSVGTTLGETAGNEQFF.